This T cell receptor beta chain appears in the sequencing data of a study of T-cell memory formation after mild COVID-19. General observations from the study: Second-wave clones peaking on day 37 lacked confirmed SARS-CoV-2 specificity. The finding that pre-infection memory included some responding clones suggested that cross-reactive memory joined. Contracting clones localized mainly to CM and EM when CD4+ and mainly to EMRA when CD8+.

Barcoded TCR alpha and TCR beta cDNA libraries with UMIs came from 5'RACE using constant-segment primers. MiXCR, applied by TCRdb to the 5' RACE reads, yields one record per CDR3 protein. The repertoire has more than 250,000 distinct CDR3 sequences, under 20% of them found once; the top ten carry 22%. To note about this clonotype: Its antigen remains unidentified.

CDR3 size: 14 residues. Germline values: CDR1 MNHNY, CDR2 SVGAGI (reference sequence). The V and J ends lost 7 bases and 8 bases, in that order; junction bases with no gene match: 11. The J gene is TRBJ1-2, the V gene TRBV6-6; 9 bases align to TRBD1. Sequencing used PBMCs or a T cell subset sorted from them (not recorded which). The TCR originated in a man between 18 and 35 years old who had mild COVID-19 (a few samples of this study predate the infection). Cell type and time point are not known. This CDR3 is CASINAQGAKGYTF. CDR3 DNA sequence: TGTGCCAGCATCAACGCACAGGGGGCCAAAGGCTACACCTTC.